The entry that follows covers one T cell receptor beta chain sequence. Antigen: not known. V was cut by 1 base and J by 8 bases, with 8 bases left in between. The CDR3 is made up of 12 amino acids. Germline V CDR1 and CDR2: MDHEN, SYDVKM. The data stem from a study of cytomegalovirus exposure and HLA in healthy donors. About the research overall: In a later analysis, the 120 or so validation repertoires were reported to have used the same platform as the roughly 600 first-cohort repertoires.

The method was immunoSEQ multiplex PCR; TCRdb's version includes in-frame clones alone and lacks a portion of them. The sample has 150,000 to 200,000 clones; around 80% are singletons. General study findings and limits: That first-cohort TCR clusters tended to co-occur in the 120 or so validation repertoires was found in a later analysis. As was reported, the classifier diagnosed cytomegalovirus status with high specificity and sensitivity. The investigators catalogued 150 to 200 TCR beta chains as cytomegalovirus-associated.

J is TRBJ1-2 and V is TRBV28; possible D gene TRBD1, 6 bases. Sequences were obtained from PBMCs. This TCR derives from a woman aged 25 to 45 in good health and CMV-seronegative. The CDR3 coding sequence is TGTGCCAGCAGTTTATCTGGGGGCGGCTACACCTTC. Residues: CASSLSGGGYTF.